Following are 24 T cell receptor beta chains from one sample sequenced in a study of T-cell memory formation after mild COVID-19. One entry per CDR3 protein, called by TCRdb with MiXCR from the 5' RACE reads. The data show around 500,000 distinct CDR3 sequences, around a sixth seen once. The sample comprised PBMCs or a T cell subset sorted from them (not recorded which). The receptors here all came from an adult woman who had mild COVID-19 (a few samples of this study predate the infection). Cell type and time point are not known.

This clonotype showed up just a few times. The chain joins TRBV5-1 to TRBJ1-5; perhaps TRBD1 as D (6 bases). Germline CDR1 SGHRS, CDR2 YFSETQ. The CDR3 loop spans 15 amino acids. V lost 4 bases and J lost 2, with 13 bases in between. The CDR3 coding sequence is TGCGCCAGCAGCCCCCTCTCAGGGGGCAATCAGCCCCAGCATTTT. Its protein is CASSPLSGGNQPQHF.

The chain uses TRBV10-3 and TRBJ2-5; TRBD1 aligns across 7 bases. Trimming took 3 bases from V and 2 from J; bases not matched to a gene: 6. Germline V gives CDR1 ENHRY, CDR2 SYGVKD. The CDR3 is 15 amino acids. The chain's CDR3 is CAISDTGTVQETQYF. The CDR3, as DNA: TGTGCCATCAGTGACACCGGGACAGTGCAAGAGACCCAGTACTTC.

The V gene is TRBV21-1, the J gene TRBJ2-5. TRBV21-1 is recorded as a pseudogene. This CDR3 has 15 residues. As DNA, the CDR3 is TGTGCCAGCAGCAAATGTTCATCTGGTTTAGGGACCCAGTACTTC. This encodes CASSKCSSGLGTQYF.

This clonotype was observed a few times. The CDR3 loop is CASLRGPENTEAFF. DNA of the CDR3: TGCGCCAGCCTAAGGGGACCTGAGAACACTGAAGCTTTCTTT. This sequence joins TRBV5-1 and TRBJ1-1; D might be TRBD1 (5 bases). The CDR3 sequence is 14 residues long. The ends were cut back, 7 bases at V and 1 base at J, with 14 bases in the middle. Germline lookup yields CDR1 SGHRS and CDR2 YFSETQ.

The chain joins TRBV6-5 to TRBJ1-1; D is perhaps TRBD1 (6 bases). This CDR3 is built from 15 residues. Trimming took 0 bases from V and 0 from J, leaving 8 bases between them. Germline CDR1 reads MNHEY; CDR2 reads SVGAGI. This CDR3 reads CASSYSDRMNTEAFF. In DNA, the CDR3 is TGTGCCAGCAGTTACTCGGACAGAATGAACACTGAAGCTTTCTTT.

This clonotype showed up many times. The genes are TRBV5-5 and TRBJ2-7; D is perhaps TRBD2 (6 bases). The V end lost 5 bases, the J end lost 2 bases, and 14 bases lay between the germline ends. The CDR3 length is 14 residues. Germline CDR1 SGHKS, CDR2 YYEKEE (reference sequence). The CDR3 protein is CASSPGSRTYEQYF. CDR3 bases: TGTGCCAGCAGTCCCGGGAGTAGGACCTACGAGCAGTACTTC. The full variable domain, in which reference TRBV5-5 and TRBJ2-7 provide the parts outside the CDR3, is DAGVTQSPTHLIKTRGQQVTLRCSPISGHKSVSWYQQVLGQGPQFIFQYYEKEERGRGNFPDRFSARQFPNYSSELNVNALLLGDSALYLCASSPGSRTYEQYFGPGTRLTVT.

This clonotype was counted a few times. The V call is TRBV27, the J call TRBJ2-7; D may be TRBD2 (6 bases). The CDR3 is made up of 15 amino acids. Trimming took 7 bases from V and 1 from J, leaving 17 bases between them. Germline V lookup: CDR1 MNHEY, CDR2 SMNVEV (reference sequence). The CDR3 DNA sequence: TGTGCCAGCAACACCCGGGACGGGGGTTCCTACGAGCAGTACTTC. It specifies CASNTRDGGSYEQYF.

This clonotype has more than one count but fewer than ten. J is TRBJ2-7 and V is TRBV12-3 or TRBV12-4; D gene ambiguous. There are 14 residues in the CDR3. V lost 3 bases, J lost 5 bases, and 14 bases lay in between. The CDR3 coding sequence is TGTGCCAGCAGTTTCAAGCCAACGAGAGACGAGCAGTACTTC. The encoded protein is CASSFKPTRDEQYF.

This clonotype was seen repeatedly, ten times or more. The V call is TRBV20-1, the J call TRBJ2-3; no clear D. CDR1 is DFQATT, CDR2 SNEGSKA, per germline (reference sequence). V was clipped by 3 bases and J by 6 bases, with 13 bases between them. This CDR3 has 13 residues. CDR3: CSASPLDRDTQYF. CDR3 DNA sequence: TGCAGTGCTAGCCCCCTCGATAGGGATACGCAGTATTTT.

The chain carries TRBV4-2 and TRBJ2-5; either TRBD1 or TRBD2 may fit D (5 bases each). The CDR3 is made up of 18 amino acids. Looked up from germline, CDR1 is LGHNA and CDR2 is YNFKEQ. Trimming took off 0 bases at V and 4 bases at J, with 21 bases between the two ends. The CDR3 sequence is CASSQDLGVQVWGETQYF. DNA of the CDR3: TGTGCCAGCAGCCAAGATCTGGGGGTACAGGTATGGGGAGAGACCCAGTACTTC.

Only a few counts were recorded for this clonotype. The V and J genes are TRBV9 and TRBJ2-5; D remains ambiguous. Looked up from germline, CDR1 is SGDLS and CDR2 is YYNGEE. The CDR3 totals 13 residues. Trimming pared 2 bases from V and 3 bases from J, leaving 8 bases between. The CDR3 coding sequence is TGTGCCAGCAGCGTGGCCAGCAAAGAGACCCAGTACTTC. It specifies CASSVASKETQYF.

The V gene is TRBV20-1, the J gene TRBJ1-1, with 7 positions matching TRBD1. With 3 bases clipped from V and 8 bases from J, the junction kept 3 bases outside the gene matches. CDR1 and CDR2 (germline): DFQATT, SNEGSKA (reference sequence). The CDR3 totals 11 residues. This chain's CDR3 is CSASTRGEAFF. In DNA, the CDR3 is TGCAGTGCTAGCACCAGGGGGGAAGCTTTCTTT.

This rearrangement joins TRBV28 to TRBJ1-2; 7 bases agree with TRBD1. Germline V gives CDR1 MDHEN, CDR2 SYDVKM. CDR3 length: 17 residues. V dropped 3 bases and J dropped 4; count of bases not matched to a gene: 14. The chain's CDR3 is CASSFEDRRIESYGYTF. DNA for the CDR3: TGTGCCAGCAGTTTTGAGGACAGGAGGATAGAGAGCTATGGCTACACCTTC.

V and J are TRBV2 and TRBJ2-7; D gene unclear. V was cut by 6 bases and J by 3 bases, with 15 bases left in between. CDR3 length equals 14 residues. Per the germline V gene, CDR1 is SNHLY and CDR2 is FYNNEI. This CDR3 reads CASSRAIYSYEQYF. CDR3 DNA: TGTGCCAGCAGCAGAGCGATTTACAGCTACGAGCAGTACTTC.

This clonotype was observed a handful of times. V gene TRBV30 combines with J gene TRBJ2-1, with D tentatively TRBD2 (6 bases). The CDR3 runs 14 residues. V was trimmed by 2 bases and J by 7 bases, leaving 15 bases between them. The germline V gene has CDR1 GTSNPN and CDR2 SVGIG (reference sequence). In DNA, the CDR3 is TGTGCCTGGAGTCCCGGCGGGAAGAGAAATGAGCAGTTCTTC. Protein: CAWSPGGKRNEQFF.

The chain recombines TRBV10-2 with TRBJ1-5; TRBD1 is a possible D gene (5 bases). The CDR3 totals 14 residues. V was trimmed by 6 bases and J by 1 base, leaving 10 bases between them. Germline V gene data show CDR1 as WSHSY and CDR2 as SAAADI. DNA of the CDR3: TGCGCCAGCAGGCCGGGGCGGAGCAATCAGCCCCAGCATTTT. Translating gives CASRPGRSNQPQHF.

This rearrangement joins TRBV6-5 to TRBJ1-6, with D possibly matching TRBD1 (5 bases). This CDR3 spans 15 amino acids. CDR1 MNHEY and CDR2 SVGAGI come from the germline V gene. Trimming left V 4 bases short and J 5 bases short, with 12 bases between. The CDR3, as DNA: TGTGCCAGCAGTTTTCAGGGACCGGATAATTCACCCCTCCACTTT. It is translated as CASSFQGPDNSPLHF.

V is TRBV7-2 and J is TRBJ2-1, with 7 bases that match TRBD2. CDR3 length: 15 amino acids. Per the germline V gene, CDR1 is SGHTA and CDR2 is FQGNSA. The V gene end was trimmed by 0 bases and the J gene end by 8 bases; junction bases not matched to a gene: 7. The chain's CDR3 is CASSLAMTGGDEQFF. The DNA for the CDR3 is TGTGCCAGCAGCTTAGCGATGACGGGAGGAGATGAGCAGTTCTTC.

The chain couples TRBV19 to TRBJ1-1; D is unclear. CDR3 length: 13 amino acids. V was pared by 3 bases and J by 2 bases, with 7 bases between. Germline CDR1 and CDR2: LNHDA and SQIVND (reference sequence). CDR3 nucleotides: TGTGCCAGTAGTATCAGGCGTAACACTGAAGCTTTCTTT. Residues: CASSIRRNTEAFF.

The rearrangement uses TRBV12-3 or TRBV12-4 and TRBJ2-2; weak D call: TRBD2 (6 bases). There are 14 residues in the CDR3. V was cut by 8 bases and J by 0 bases, with 10 bases left in between. The CDR3 DNA sequence: TGTGCCAGCCTGACGGGAGCGAACACCGGGGAGCTGTTTTTT. It is translated as CASLTGANTGELFF.

In its sample, this clonotype was seen a few times. This chain joins TRBV4-1 and TRBJ1-5, with 8 bases that match TRBD1. This CDR3 is built from 18 residues. Germline CDR1 reads MGHRA; CDR2 reads YSYEKL. V lost 0 bases and J lost 2; bases outside the gene matches: 9. The CDR3 sequence is CASSQDRQGAEGNQPQHF. The CDR3 DNA reads TGCGCCAGCAGCCAAGATCGGCAGGGGGCTGAAGGCAATCAGCCCCAGCATTTT.

The chain has TRBV18 and TRBJ1-2, with TRBD1 identical over 9 bases. V shed 4 bases and J 5 bases; nucleotides not matched to a gene: 8. The CDR3 runs to 15 residues. Germline V gives CDR1 KGHSH, CDR2 LQKENI. The CDR3 bases are TGTGCCAGCTCACACCGGACAGGGGAGAAATATGGCTACACCTTC. It translates to CASSHRTGEKYGYTF. Together with reference TRBV18 and TRBJ1-2, the CDR3 gives the full variable domain: NAGVMQNPRHLVRRRGQEARLRCSPMKGHSHVYWYRQLPEEGLKFMVYLQKENIIDESGMPKERFSAEFPKEGPSILRIQQVVRGDSAAYFCASSHRTGEKYGYTFGSGTRLTVV.

This clonotype was counted only a few times. The V and J genes are TRBV12-3 or TRBV12-4 and TRBJ1-2, with 10 bases that match TRBD1. The CDR3 consists of 13 residues. J was trimmed by 12 bases and V by 6 bases; bases with no gene match: 10. CDR3 region: CASSNRDRGFDTF. CDR3 bases: TGTGCCAGCAGCAACCGGGACAGGGGTTTCGACACCTTC.

V and J are TRBV7-6 and TRBJ1-2; TRBD1 matches 12 bases. CDR1 and CDR2 (germline): SGHVS, FNYEAQ. The length of the CDR3 is 14 residues. J lost 7 bases, V lost 5 bases, and 5 bases had no gene match. CDR3 region: CASSTGTGGSGYTF. In DNA, the CDR3 is TGTGCCAGCAGCACCGGGACAGGGGGCTCTGGCTACACCTTC.